This T cell receptor (beta chain) was captured by sequencing in a study of T cell responses to AZD1222 COVID-19 vaccine. The study, taken as a whole, reports: Only 5 or 6 people who got AZD1222 tested seropositive at baseline.

The CDR3 runs 15 residues. Per the germline V gene, CDR1 is SGHTA and CDR2 is FQGNSA. Trimming shortened V by 1 base and J by 7 bases, and 13 bases separated the two germline ends. As to this clone: What it binds is not known.

Produced via immunoSEQ multiplex PCR; TCRdb's table is partial and in-frame only. The table records more than 95,000 clones, approximately 89% of them present only once. The sample consisted of peripheral blood, taken 28 days after the second AZD1222 dose. The chain is built from TRBV7-2 and TRBJ2-2; D remains unclear. This TCR was recovered from an adult who received the AZD1222 COVID-19 vaccine. CDR3 sequence: CASSLGSLLYGELFF. In DNA form, the CDR3 reads TGTGCCAGCAGCTTAGGCTCTTTACTATACGGGGAGCTGTTTTTT.